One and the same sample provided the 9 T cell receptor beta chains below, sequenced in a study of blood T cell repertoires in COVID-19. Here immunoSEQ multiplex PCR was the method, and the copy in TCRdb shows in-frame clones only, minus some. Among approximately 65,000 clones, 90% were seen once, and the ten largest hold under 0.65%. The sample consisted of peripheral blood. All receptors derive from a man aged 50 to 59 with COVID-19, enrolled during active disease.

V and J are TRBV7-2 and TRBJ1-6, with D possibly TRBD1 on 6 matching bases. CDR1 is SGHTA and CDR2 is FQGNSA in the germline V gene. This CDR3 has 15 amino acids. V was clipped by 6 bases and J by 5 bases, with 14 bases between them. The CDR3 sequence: CASRKTQGNNSPLHF. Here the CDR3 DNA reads TGTGCCAGCAGGAAAACACAGGGAAATAATTCACCCCTCCACTTT.

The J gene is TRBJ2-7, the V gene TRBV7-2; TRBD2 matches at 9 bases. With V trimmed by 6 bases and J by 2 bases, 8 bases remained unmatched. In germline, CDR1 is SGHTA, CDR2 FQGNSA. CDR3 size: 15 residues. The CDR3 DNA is TGTGCCAGCAGTCTAGCTAGCGGGGTGACCTACGAGCAGTACTTC. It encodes CASSLASGVTYEQYF.

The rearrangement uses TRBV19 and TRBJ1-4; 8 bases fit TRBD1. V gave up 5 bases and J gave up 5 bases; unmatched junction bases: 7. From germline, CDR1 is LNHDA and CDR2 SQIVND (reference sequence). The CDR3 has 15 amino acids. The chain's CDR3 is CASSGTRTGNEKLFF. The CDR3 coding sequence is TGTGCCAGTAGTGGGACCAGGACAGGGAATGAAAAACTGTTTTTT.

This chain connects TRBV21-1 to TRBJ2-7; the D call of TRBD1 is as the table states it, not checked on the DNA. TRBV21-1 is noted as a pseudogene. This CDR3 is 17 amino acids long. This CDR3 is CASSKGFRRDRAYEQYF. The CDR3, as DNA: TGTGCCAGCAGCAAAGGCTTCCGGCGGGACAGGGCCTACGAGCAGTACTTC.

The CDR3 DNA follows: TGCGCCAGCAGCCAAGATAGGGGGGGTTCCTACGAGCAGTACTTC. Protein: CASSQDRGGSYEQYF. The chain has TRBV4-1 and TRBJ2-7; the D gene is possibly TRBD2 (7 bases). V was trimmed by 0 bases and J by 1 base, leaving 10 bases between them. The length of the CDR3 is 15 residues. Per the germline V gene, CDR1 is MGHRA and CDR2 is YSYEKL.

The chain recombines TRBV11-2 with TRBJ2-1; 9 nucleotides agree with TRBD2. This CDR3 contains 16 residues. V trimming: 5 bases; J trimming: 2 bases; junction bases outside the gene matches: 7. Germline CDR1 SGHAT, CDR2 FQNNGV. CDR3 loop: CASSLRAGGTYNEQFF. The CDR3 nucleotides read TGTGCCAGCAGCCTAAGGGCGGGAGGGACCTACAATGAGCAGTTCTTC. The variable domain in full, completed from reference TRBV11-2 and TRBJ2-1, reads EAGVAQSPRYKIIEKRQSVAFWCNPISGHATLYWYQQILGQGPKLLIQFQNNGVVDDSQLPKDRFSAERLKGVDSTLKIQPAKLEDSAVYLCASSLRAGGTYNEQFFGPGTRLTVL.

The CDR3: CASSLTGFLGYTF. DNA of the CDR3: TGTGCCAGCTCACTGACAGGGTTCTTAGGCTACACCTTC. This chain connects TRBV18 to TRBJ1-2; 7 nucleotides align to TRBD1. The length of the CDR3 is 13 residues. Per germline, CDR1 KGHSH and CDR2 LQKENI. The junction had 7 bases not matched to a gene; V was cut back by 4 bases and J by 8 bases. The whole variable domain, remainder taken from reference TRBV18 and TRBJ1-2, is NAGVMQNPRHLVRRRGQEARLRCSPMKGHSHVYWYRQLPEEGLKFMVYLQKENIIDESGMPKERFSAEFPKEGPSILRIQQVVRGDSAAYFCASSLTGFLGYTFGSGTRLTVV.

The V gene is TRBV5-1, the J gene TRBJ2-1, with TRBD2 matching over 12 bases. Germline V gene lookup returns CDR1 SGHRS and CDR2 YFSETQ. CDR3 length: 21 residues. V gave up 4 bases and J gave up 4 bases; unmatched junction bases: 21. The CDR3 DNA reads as TGCGCCAGCAGCCCCCCCCGGACAGCTACGACTAGCGGGAGATTGTACAATGAGCAGTTCTTC. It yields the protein CASSPPRTATTSGRLYNEQFF.

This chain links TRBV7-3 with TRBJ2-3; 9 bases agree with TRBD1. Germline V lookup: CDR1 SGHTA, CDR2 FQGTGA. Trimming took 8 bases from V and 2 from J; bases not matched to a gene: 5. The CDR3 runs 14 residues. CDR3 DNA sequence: TGTGCCAGCGGGACAGGGCCCCCCACAGATACGCAGTATTTT. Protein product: CASGTGPPTDTQYF.